Listed here are 30 T cell receptor beta chains from one sample, sequenced in a study of T-cell memory formation after mild COVID-19. MiXCR, applied by TCRdb to the 5' RACE reads, yields one record per CDR3 protein. Of approximately 490,000 distinct CDR3 sequences listed, roughly 20% are singletons. The material sequenced was PBMCs or a T cell subset sorted from them (not recorded which). These receptors came from an adult woman who had mild COVID-19 (a few samples of this study predate the infection). Cell type and time point are not known.

J is TRBJ2-5 and V is TRBV7-9; D is unclear. This CDR3 has 13 amino acids. Trimming removed 4 bases from V and 7 bases from J, with 13 bases in between. Germline V gives CDR1 SEHNR, CDR2 FQNEAQ (reference sequence). CDR3 sequence (DNA): TGTGCCAGCAGCTCAAAGACTGAATCGACCCAGTACTTC. As protein: CASSSKTESTQYF.

This clonotype was counted a few times. V gene TRBV19 combines with J gene TRBJ2-5; D remains unclear. Germline loops: CDR1 LNHDA, CDR2 SQIVND (reference sequence). The V and J ends lost 3 bases and 3 bases respectively, with 8 bases between them. The CDR3 loop spans 13 amino acids. In DNA form, the CDR3 reads TGTGCCAGTAGTATTTACAGTAAAGAGACCCAGTACTTC. Translation gives CASSIYSKETQYF. Looking up the rest from reference TRBV19 and TRBJ2-5 gives the full variable domain: DGGITQSPKYLFRKEGQNVTLSCEQNLNHDAMYWYRQDPGQGLRLIYYSQIVNDFQKGDIAEGYSVSREKKESFPLTVTSAQKNPTAFYLCASSIYSKETQYFGPGTRLLVL.

A few counts support this clonotype. CDR3 sequence: CASSPRGTREETQYF. DNA of the CDR3: TGTGCCAGCAGCCCCCGGGGGACTAGGGAAGAGACCCAGTACTTC. This chain links TRBV9 with TRBJ2-5; 8 nucleotides line up with TRBD2. The germline gives CDR1 SGDLS, CDR2 YYNGEE. The CDR3 spans 15 residues. With 4 bases clipped from V and 3 bases from J, the junction kept 8 bases outside the gene matches.

The V and J genes are TRBV10-3 and TRBJ2-7, with D perhaps matching TRBD1 or TRBD2 (5 bases each). Germline V gene lookup returns CDR1 ENHRY and CDR2 SYGVKD. Trimming pared 10 bases from V and 3 bases from J, leaving 22 bases between. The CDR3 spans 15 residues. The DNA of the CDR3 is TGTGCCACCGCCAAGGGGCTAGCCCTATTCTACGAGCAGTACTTC. It translates to CATAKGLALFYEQYF.

This clonotype has more than one count but fewer than ten. J is TRBJ2-1 and V is TRBV20-1; unclear D gene. CDR1 is DFQATT, CDR2 SNEGSKA, per germline (reference sequence). CDR3 length: 16 residues. V was cut by 3 bases and J by 4 bases, with 19 bases left in between. The CDR3 protein is CSASWAVTSHYNEQFF. DNA for the CDR3: TGCAGTGCTAGTTGGGCCGTCACCAGTCATTACAATGAGCAGTTCTTC.

The rearrangement uses TRBV5-1 and TRBJ1-1; tentative D call: TRBD1 (5 bases). CDR3 size: 15 residues. CDR1 and CDR2 (germline): SGHRS, YFSETQ. V was shortened by 6 bases and J by 1 base, with 16 bases between the two germline ends. CDR3 nucleotide sequence: TGCGCCAGCAAGAAGTTAGTACAGGAGAACACTGAAGCTTTCTTT. Amino acids: CASKKLVQENTEAFF.

The chain is built from TRBV12-3 or TRBV12-4 and TRBJ2-4, with a weak D call TRBD1 (6 bases). The V and J ends lost 5 bases and 4 bases respectively, with 9 bases between them. The CDR3 has 13 residues. The CDR3 reads CASSDGQKNIQYF. CDR3 nucleotides: TGTGCCAGCAGTGATGGACAGAAAAACATTCAGTACTTC.

The chain couples TRBV24-1 to TRBJ2-7; D ambiguous. The CDR3 loop spans 12 amino acids. Germline V gene lookup returns CDR1 KGHDR and CDR2 SFDVKD. Trimming took 3 bases from V and 9 from J, leaving 11 bases between them. Here the CDR3 reads CATSDLKERQYF. CDR3 nucleotides: TGTGCCACCAGTGATCTCAAGGAAAGGCAGTACTTC.

J is TRBJ2-3 and V is TRBV2; tentatively, D is TRBD2 (7 bases). CDR1 and CDR2 from the germline V gene are SNHLY and FYNNEI. V was shortened by 8 bases and J by 2 bases, with 20 bases between the two germline ends. This CDR3 is 16 amino acids long. The CDR3 DNA sequence: TGTGCCAGCGCCTTCCCAACGGGGGGCTCCACAGATACGCAGTATTTT. Translated, it gives CASAFPTGGSTDTQYF.

V and J are TRBV12-3 or TRBV12-4 and TRBJ1-2, with a weak D call TRBD1 (6 bases). With 6 bases removed from V and 8 bases from J, the gap between germline ends came to 16 bases. The CDR3 runs 13 residues. The CDR3 region is CASRRGPTGGYTF. The CDR3 coding sequence is TGTGCCAGCAGACGGGGGCCGACAGGCGGCTACACCTTC.

V gene TRBV4-1 combines with J gene TRBJ2-2, with 7 nucleotides matching TRBD1. V gave up 1 base and J gave up 7 bases; unmatched junction bases: 6. Looked up from germline, CDR1 is MGHRA and CDR2 is YSYEKL. This CDR3 has 15 amino acids. CDR3 bases: TGCGCCAGCAGCCAAGGACAGGGTGTGATCGGGGAGCTGTTTTTT. Translating gives CASSQGQGVIGELFF.

J is TRBJ1-3 and V is TRBV19; D gene ambiguous. Trimming stripped 6 bases from V and 8 bases from J, with 11 bases between. CDR3 length: 12 amino acids. CDR1 and CDR2 (germline): LNHDA, SQIVND (reference sequence). The CDR3 reads CASSSQAYTIYF. In DNA, the CDR3 is TGTGCCAGTAGCTCCCAGGCATACACCATATATTTT.

In its sample, this clonotype was seen a few times. This chain joins TRBV3-1 and TRBJ1-3; weak D call: TRBD1 (6 bases). Germline CDR1 is LGHDT and CDR2 is YNNKEL (reference sequence). Between the trimmed V and J ends, which lost 2 bases and 6 bases, there was a span of 14 bases. The CDR3 is 15 residues long. CDR3 nucleotide sequence: TGTGCCAGCAGCCAAATCCGACAGGAGGAAAACACCATATATTTT. This encodes CASSQIRQEENTIYF.

This clonotype has more than one count but fewer than ten. The V and J genes are TRBV4-1 and TRBJ2-7; a possible D gene is TRBD2 (5 bases). Germline-derived CDR1 and CDR2 are MGHRA and YSYEKL. The CDR3 consists of 15 residues. Trimming pared 0 bases from V and 2 bases from J, leaving 11 bases between. CDR3: CASSQDRERAYEQYF. The CDR3 DNA reads TGCGCCAGCAGCCAAGACCGGGAACGAGCCTACGAGCAGTACTTC.

This clonotype was seen repeatedly, ten times or more. The chain is built from TRBV7-6 and TRBJ2-5, with 7 nucleotides matching TRBD1. The length of the CDR3 is 13 residues. The V and J ends lost 8 bases and 5 bases, in that order; junction bases with no gene match: 8. Germline CDR1 reads SGHVS; CDR2 reads FNYEAQ. CDR3: CASQEGAGETQYF. The CDR3 DNA reads TGTGCCAGCCAAGAGGGGGCAGGGGAGACCCAGTACTTC.

The CDR3 reads CSATSSMVRSYEQYF. CDR3 nucleotides: TGCAGTGCTACATCCTCGATGGTCCGGTCCTACGAGCAGTACTTC. The chain has TRBV20-1 and TRBJ2-7, with D uncertain. V was cut by 4 bases and J by 1 base, with 17 bases left in between. The CDR3 consists of 15 residues. Germline V gene lookup returns CDR1 DFQATT and CDR2 SNEGSKA (reference sequence).

This clonotype was counted at least ten times. The rearrangement uses TRBV5-1 and TRBJ2-7, with D unclear. The CDR3 sequence is 12 residues long. The V gene lost 3 bases and the J gene lost 2 bases, with 6 bases spanning the gap. CDR1 is SGHRS and CDR2 is YFSETQ in the germline V gene. The CDR3 nucleotides read TGCGCCAGCAGCTCAGGAGCCTACGAGCAGTACTTC. Its protein is CASSSGAYEQYF.

V and J are TRBV5-3 and TRBJ1-1; D may be TRBD1 (5 bases). TRBV5-3 is annotated as an ORF whose role is uncertain. V was cut by 3 bases and J by 0 bases, with 9 bases left in between. This CDR3 spans 14 amino acids. CDR3 in DNA: TGTGCCAGAAGCTCCAGGGTTATGAACACTGAAGCTTTCTTT. Translated: CARSSRVMNTEAFF.

This clonotype appeared once. In DNA, the CDR3 is TGTGCCAGTACAGACTTCGGGTCCCAGTACTTC. Residues: CASTDFGSQYF. The rearrangement joins TRBV19 to TRBJ2-5; D remains ambiguous. Germline V lookup: CDR1 LNHDA, CDR2 SQIVND (reference sequence). The ends were cut back, 7 bases at V and 9 bases at J, with 12 bases in the middle. The CDR3 covers 11 residues.

The table lists this clonotype with a few counts. This chain uses TRBV5-4 with TRBJ1-2, with a weak D call TRBD1 (5 bases). The germline V gene has CDR1 SGHNT and CDR2 YYREEE (reference sequence). V lost 4 bases and J 4 bases, leaving 14 bases between the germline ends. The CDR3 is made up of 14 amino acids. The CDR3 region is CASSMDIFTYGYTF. CDR3 coding DNA: TGTGCCAGCAGCATGGACATATTCACCTATGGCTACACCTTC.

In its sample, this clonotype was seen a few times. The J gene is TRBJ2-7, the V gene TRBV9; TRBD2 agrees at 7 bases. The CDR3 contains 15 residues. Trimming took 0 bases from V and 7 from J; bases not matched to a gene: 10. Per the germline V gene, CDR1 is SGDLS and CDR2 is YYNGEE. The CDR3 sequence is CASSVDGGRMGEQYF. The CDR3 DNA reads as TGTGCCAGCAGCGTAGATGGCGGGAGAATGGGGGAGCAGTACTTC.

This chain uses TRBV7-8 with TRBJ2-1, with D maybe TRBD2 (6 bases). This CDR3 spans 14 amino acids. Germline V gene sequence: CDR1 SGHVS, CDR2 FQNEAQ. Between the trimmed V and J ends, which lost 4 bases and 5 bases, there was a span of 12 bases. The CDR3 reads CASSSGGSNNEQFF. In nucleotides, the CDR3 is TGTGCCAGCAGCTCCGGGGGATCAAACAATGAGCAGTTCTTC.

This sequence joins TRBV12-3 or TRBV12-4 and TRBJ2-3; no firm D call. V was clipped by 6 bases and J by 6 bases, with 4 bases between them. The CDR3 consists of 10 residues. In DNA form, the CDR3 reads TGTGCCAGCAGCTTGGATACGCAGTATTTT. It specifies CASSLDTQYF.

This clonotype has at least ten counts. The chain recombines TRBV6-5 with TRBJ2-5; weak D call: TRBD2 (5 bases). CDR1 and CDR2 (germline): MNHEY, SVGAGI. The CDR3 contains 13 residues. Trimming shortened V by 0 bases and J by 5 bases, and 7 bases separated the two germline ends. For the CDR3, the DNA is TGTGCCAGCAGTTACTCTACGGGGGAGACCCAGTACTTC. It is translated as CASSYSTGETQYF.

The V and J genes are TRBV9 and TRBJ2-1; TRBD2 aligns across 8 bases. V lost 1 base to trimming and J lost 4 bases; unmatched junction nucleotides: 4. Germline CDR1 reads SGDLS; CDR2 reads YYNGEE. The length of the CDR3 is 15 residues. The CDR3 DNA sequence: TGTGCCAGCAGCGTATCGAGCGGGGGATACAATGAGCAGTTCTTC. It codes for CASSVSSGGYNEQFF.

This clonotype appeared a few times. The gene calls are TRBV20-1 and TRBJ2-5; 11 bases are shared with TRBD2. V shed 6 bases, J shed 1 base, and the junction held 4 bases outside the gene matches. CDR3 length equals 14 residues. Germline loops: CDR1 DFQATT, CDR2 SNEGSKA (reference sequence). CDR3 in DNA: TGCAGTGCGCCTAGCGGGAGGCTCCAAGAGACCCAGTACTTC. It translates to CSAPSGRLQETQYF.

V gene TRBV4-1 combines with J gene TRBJ2-7, with TRBD1 matching over 12 bases. This CDR3 is built from 15 residues. Germline CDR1 is MGHRA and CDR2 is YSYEKL. Germline trimming cut 1 base from V and 4 bases from J; bases unmatched to any gene: 2. The CDR3 is CASSQAGQGAYEQYF. The DNA of the CDR3 is TGCGCCAGCAGCCAAGCGGGACAGGGGGCTTACGAGCAGTACTTC.

V is TRBV5-1 and J is TRBJ2-1; 10 positions agree with TRBD2. J gave up 10 bases and V 2 bases, and 9 bases lay outside the gene matches. This CDR3 has 15 amino acids. Germline V lookup: CDR1 SGHRS, CDR2 YFSETQ. The CDR3 loop reads CASSLTSGDLGEQFF. DNA of the CDR3: TGCGCCAGCAGCTTAACTAGCGGGGACCTCGGGGAGCAGTTCTTC.

V usage is TRBV28 and J usage is TRBJ1-2; 10 nucleotides agree with TRBD1. The CDR3 has 15 amino acids. Germline V CDR1 and CDR2: MDHEN, SYDVKM. V gave up 7 bases and J gave up 4 bases; unmatched junction bases: 9. In DNA, the CDR3 is TGTGCCAGCAATCCCGCAGACAGGGGGCTCTATGGCTACACCTTC. Translating it yields CASNPADRGLYGYTF.

This chain links TRBV4-3 with TRBJ2-7; 9 nucleotides match TRBD2. Germline V gene data show CDR1 as LGHNA and CDR2 as YSLEER. The CDR3 sequence is 15 residues long. The trim removed 4 bases at V and 4 bases at J, leaving 8 bases unmatched. The CDR3 reads CASSRTSAPGYEQYF. CDR3 coding DNA: TGCGCCAGCAGCCGGACTAGCGCCCCCGGGTACGAGCAGTACTTC.